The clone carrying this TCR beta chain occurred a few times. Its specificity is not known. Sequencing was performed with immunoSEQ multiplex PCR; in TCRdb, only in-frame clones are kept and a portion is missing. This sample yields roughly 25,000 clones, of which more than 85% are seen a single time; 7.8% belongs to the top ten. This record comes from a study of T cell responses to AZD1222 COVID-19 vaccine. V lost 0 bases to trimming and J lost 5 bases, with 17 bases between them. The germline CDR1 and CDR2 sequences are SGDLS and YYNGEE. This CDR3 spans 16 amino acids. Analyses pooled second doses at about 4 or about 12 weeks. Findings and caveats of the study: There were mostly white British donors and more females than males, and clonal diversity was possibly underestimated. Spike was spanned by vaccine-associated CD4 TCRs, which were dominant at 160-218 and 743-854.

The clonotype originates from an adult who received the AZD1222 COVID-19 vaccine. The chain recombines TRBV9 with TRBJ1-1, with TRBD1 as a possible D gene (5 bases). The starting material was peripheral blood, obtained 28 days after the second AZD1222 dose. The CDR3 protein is CASSVGAGTPSTEAFF. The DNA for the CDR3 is TGTGCCAGCAGCGTAGGGGCAGGGACCCCAAGTACTGAAGCTTTCTTT. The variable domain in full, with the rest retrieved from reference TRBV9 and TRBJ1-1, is DSGVTQTPKHLITATGQRVTLRCSPRSGDLSVYWYQQSLDQGLQFLIQYYNGEERAKGNILERFSAQQFPDLHSELNLSSLELGDSALYFCASSVGAGTPSTEAFFGQGTRLTVV.